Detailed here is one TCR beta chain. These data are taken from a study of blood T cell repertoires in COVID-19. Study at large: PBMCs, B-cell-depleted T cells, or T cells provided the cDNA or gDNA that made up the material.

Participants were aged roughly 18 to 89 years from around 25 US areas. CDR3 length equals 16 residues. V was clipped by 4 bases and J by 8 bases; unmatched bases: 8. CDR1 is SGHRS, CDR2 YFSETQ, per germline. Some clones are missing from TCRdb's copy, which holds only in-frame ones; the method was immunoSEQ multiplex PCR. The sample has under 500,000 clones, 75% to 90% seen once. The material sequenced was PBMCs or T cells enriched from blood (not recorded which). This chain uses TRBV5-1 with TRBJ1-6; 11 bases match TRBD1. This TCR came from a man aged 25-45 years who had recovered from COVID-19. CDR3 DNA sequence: TGCGCCAGCAGCGAAAGGACAGGGGGCATGGATTCACCCCTCCACTTT. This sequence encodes CASSERTGGMDSPLHF.